Following are 16 T cell receptor beta chains from one sample sequenced in a study of T-cell reconstitution after alpha-beta-depleted transplantation in children. It was with unique molecular identifiers that the TCRbeta library was prepared. TCRdb re-called the PCR reads with MiXCR, one entry per CDR3 protein. The sample carries about 600,000 distinct CDR3 sequences, 10% to 15% recorded once. The material sequenced was PBMCs, mostly from graft donor cells, taken 360 days after TCRalphabeta/CD19-depleted stem cell transplant. The source of these receptors is a male patient aged 10 to 17 who had a stem cell transplant for acute myeloid leukemia, so the T cells may come from the graft donor.

This clonotype came up a few times. The gene calls are TRBV2 and TRBJ2-4; TRBD1 agrees at 7 bases. Germline V gives CDR1 SNHLY, CDR2 FYNNEI. The CDR3 sequence is 15 residues long. Trimming cost V 4 bases and J 1 base; bases outside gene matches: 4. CDR3 coding DNA: TGTGCCAGCAGTGCCCCACAGGGGGCCAAAAACATTCAGTACTTC. Protein product: CASSAPQGAKNIQYF.

This clonotype was recorded at least ten times. The CDR3 sequence is CSATGTTSTDTQYF. CDR3 nucleotides: TGCAGTGCGACCGGGACCACAAGCACAGATACGCAGTATTTT. This chain uses TRBV20-1 with TRBJ2-3; D could derive from TRBD1 or TRBD2 (5 bases each). The V end was cut by 6 bases, the J end by 0 bases, with 13 bases between. This CDR3 contains 14 residues. Germline V gives CDR1 DFQATT, CDR2 SNEGSKA (reference sequence).

This clonotype was found many times. The V and J genes are TRBV9 and TRBJ2-1, with D perhaps matching TRBD2 (6 bases). The CDR3 has 16 residues. Germline-derived CDR1 and CDR2 are SGDLS and YYNGEE. V lost 4 bases to trimming and J lost 3 bases, with 17 bases between them. CDR3 amino acids: CASSPSGGGVYNEQFF. CDR3 nucleotide sequence: TGTGCCAGCAGCCCCTCTGGGGGAGGAGTCTACAATGAGCAGTTCTTC. Using reference TRBV9 and TRBJ2-1 for the parts outside the CDR3, the full variable domain is DSGVTQTPKHLITATGQRVTLRCSPRSGDLSVYWYQQSLDQGLQFLIQYYNGEERAKGNILERFSAQQFPDLHSELNLSSLELGDSALYFCASSPSGGGVYNEQFFGPGTRLTVL.

This clonotype was picked up many times. This chain connects TRBV12-3 or TRBV12-4 to TRBJ2-1; D unclear. The CDR3 spans 13 residues. Deletions cut 3 bases from V and 6 bases from J, with 9 bases between. This CDR3 reads CASSFFAGNEQFF. The CDR3 nucleotides read TGTGCCAGCAGTTTCTTTGCAGGCAATGAGCAGTTCTTC.

The gene calls are TRBV7-3 and TRBJ2-1; D is ambiguous. V was clipped by 2 bases and J by 8 bases, with 13 bases between them. Per the germline V gene, CDR1 is SGHTA and CDR2 is FQGTGA. This CDR3 comprises 14 residues. The CDR3 here is CASSLGVGSHEQFF. CDR3 nucleotide sequence: TGTGCCAGCAGCTTAGGGGTGGGGTCCCATGAGCAGTTCTTC. The whole variable domain, remainder taken from reference TRBV7-3 and TRBJ2-1, is GAGVSQTPSNKVTEKGKYVELRCDPISGHTALYWYRQSLGQGPEFLIYFQGTGAADDSGLPNDRFFAVRPEGSVSTLKIQRTERGDSAVYLCASSLGVGSHEQFFGPGTRLTVL.

This clonotype occurred a few times. The CDR3, as DNA: TGTGCCAGCAATGAACCTAACTATGGCTACACCTTC. Protein sequence: CASNEPNYGYTF. The chain recombines TRBV6-2 or TRBV6-3 with TRBJ1-2; D is uncertain. The CDR3 loop spans 12 amino acids. Per the germline V gene, CDR1 is MNHEY and CDR2 is SVGEGT. V was cut by 7 bases and J by 0 bases, with 6 bases left in between.

This clonotype was observed at least ten times. The chain is built from TRBV5-1 and TRBJ2-3, with 9 nucleotides matching TRBD2. V lost 4 bases and J lost 5; bases outside the gene matches: 17. This CDR3 is 18 amino acids long. Per germline, CDR1 SGHRS and CDR2 YFSETQ. This CDR3 reads CASSRAWWLAGKEDTQYF. Here the CDR3 DNA reads TGCGCCAGCAGCCGTGCTTGGTGGCTAGCGGGAAAGGAAGATACGCAGTATTTT.

The chain is built from TRBV4-1 and TRBJ2-5, with D unclear. Germline V gene lookup returns CDR1 MGHRA and CDR2 YSYEKL. The CDR3 is 14 amino acids. Between the trimmed V and J ends, which lost 1 base and 5 bases, there was a span of 11 bases. DNA of the CDR3: TGCGCCAGCAGCCAAGGTGTCCCGAGGGAGACCCAGTACTTC. The encoded protein is CASSQGVPRETQYF.

At least ten counts were recorded for this clonotype. The chain links TRBV27 to TRBJ2-5; 10 bases map to TRBD2. The CDR3 is made up of 17 amino acids. Germline V gene data show CDR1 as MNHEY and CDR2 as SMNVEV (reference sequence). V shed 2 bases, J shed 5 bases, and the junction held 11 bases outside the gene matches. CDR3 amino acids: CASSLQSPLAGLETQYF. The CDR3 DNA reads TGTGCCAGCAGTTTACAATCTCCACTAGCGGGATTGGAGACCCAGTACTTC.

This clonotype was seen a handful of times. The chain couples TRBV6-5 to TRBJ2-1, with TRBD1 matching over 10 bases. Trimming took 5 bases from V and 6 from J; bases not matched to a gene: 4. The CDR3 extends over 14 amino acids. Per germline, CDR1 MNHEY and CDR2 SVGAGI. CDR3: CASSRDRGRNEQFF. CDR3 coding DNA: TGTGCCAGCAGTCGGGACAGGGGACGCAATGAGCAGTTCTTC.

Ten or more counts support this clonotype. The chain recombines TRBV29-1 with TRBJ2-7; D may correspond to TRBD1 or TRBD2 (5 bases each). The CDR3 consists of 15 residues. Trimming stripped 6 bases from V and 2 bases from J, with 20 bases between. In germline, CDR1 is SQVTM, CDR2 ANQGSEA. CDR3 protein: CSVSPGPGTTYEQYF. In DNA, the CDR3 is TGCAGCGTCTCCCCCGGCCCCGGGACGACCTACGAGCAGTACTTC.

J is TRBJ2-1 and V is TRBV3-1; weak D call: TRBD2 (6 bases). The V end lost 8 bases, the J end lost 2 bases, and 16 bases lay between the germline ends. Germline V gives CDR1 LGHDT, CDR2 YNNKEL (reference sequence). This CDR3 spans 15 amino acids. The CDR3 DNA reads TGTGCCAGCGCCCCTCGGGGAGGAACCTACAATGAGCAGTTCTTC. Its translation is CASAPRGGTYNEQFF.

The sample holds many counts of this clonotype. This chain uses TRBV5-1 with TRBJ2-3, with 14 bases aligning to TRBD2. The CDR3 loop spans 16 amino acids. Unmatched junction bases numbered 4, after V lost 3 bases and J lost 4 bases. CDR1 and CDR2 (germline): SGHRS, YFSETQ. The CDR3 reads CASSSGLAGVADTQYF. The DNA for the CDR3 is TGCGCCAGCAGCTCGGGACTAGCGGGAGTTGCAGATACGCAGTATTTT.

This clonotype has just a few counts. The chain is built from TRBV25-1 and TRBJ2-1; 8 nucleotides line up with TRBD2. The CDR3 runs to 15 residues. V shed 1 base, J shed 8 bases, and the junction held 7 bases outside the gene matches. CDR1 MGHDK and CDR2 SYGVNS come from the germline V gene. CDR3 amino acids: CASSESGGKSDEQFF. CDR3 sequence (DNA): TGTGCCAGCAGTGAATCGGGGGGGAAGAGTGATGAGCAGTTCTTC.

In its sample, this clonotype was seen a few times. This sequence joins TRBV9 and TRBJ2-7, with 7 bases identical to TRBD1. This CDR3 has 13 residues. CDR1 is SGDLS and CDR2 is YYNGEE in the germline V gene. The trim removed 2 bases at V and 3 bases at J, leaving 2 bases unmatched. CDR3 coding DNA: TGTGCCAGCAGCGTGTCAGGGGGCTACGAGCAGTACTTC. This gives the protein CASSVSGGYEQYF.

In its sample, this clonotype was seen many times. J is TRBJ2-3 and V is TRBV3-1, with D possibly being TRBD1 (8 bases). The CDR3 contains 16 residues. Germline values: CDR1 LGHDT, CDR2 YNNKEL (reference sequence). Trimming took 4 bases from V and 3 from J, leaving 17 bases between them. CDR3: CASSLRTGGGTDTQYF. In nucleotides, the CDR3 is TGTGCCAGCAGCCTCCGCACAGGGGGAGGGACAGATACGCAGTATTTT.